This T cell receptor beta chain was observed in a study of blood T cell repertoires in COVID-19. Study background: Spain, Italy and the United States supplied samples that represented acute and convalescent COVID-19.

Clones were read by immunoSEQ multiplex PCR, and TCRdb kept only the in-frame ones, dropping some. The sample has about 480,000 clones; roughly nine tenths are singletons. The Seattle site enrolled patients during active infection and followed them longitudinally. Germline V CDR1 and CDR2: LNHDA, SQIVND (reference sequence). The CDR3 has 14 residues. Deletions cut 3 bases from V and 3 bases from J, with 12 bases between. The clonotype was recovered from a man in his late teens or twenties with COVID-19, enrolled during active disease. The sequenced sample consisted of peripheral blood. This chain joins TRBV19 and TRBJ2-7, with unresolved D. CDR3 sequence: CASSIRASGYEQYF. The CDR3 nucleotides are TGTGCCAGTAGTATCAGAGCTTCAGGCTACGAGCAGTACTTC.